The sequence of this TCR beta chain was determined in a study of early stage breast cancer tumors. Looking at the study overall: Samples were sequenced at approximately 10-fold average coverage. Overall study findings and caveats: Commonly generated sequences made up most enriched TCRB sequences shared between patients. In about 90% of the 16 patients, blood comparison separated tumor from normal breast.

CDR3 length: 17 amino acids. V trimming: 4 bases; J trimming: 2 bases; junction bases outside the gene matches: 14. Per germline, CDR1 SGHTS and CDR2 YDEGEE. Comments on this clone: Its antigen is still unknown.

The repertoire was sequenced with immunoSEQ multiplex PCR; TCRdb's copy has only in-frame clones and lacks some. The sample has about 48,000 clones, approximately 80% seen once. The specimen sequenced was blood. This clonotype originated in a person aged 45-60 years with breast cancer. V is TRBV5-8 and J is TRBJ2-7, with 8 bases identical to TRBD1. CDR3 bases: TGTGCCAGCAGCACACGGTTGGGACAGGAGAAACCCTACGAGCAGTACTTC. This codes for CASSTRLGQEKPYEQYF. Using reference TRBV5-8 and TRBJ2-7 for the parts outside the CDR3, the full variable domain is EAGVTQSPTHLIKTRGQQATLRCSPISGHTSVYWYQQALGLGLQFLLWYDEGEERNRGNFPPRFSGRQFPNYSSELNVNALELEDSALYLCASSTRLGQEKPYEQYFGPGTRLTVT.